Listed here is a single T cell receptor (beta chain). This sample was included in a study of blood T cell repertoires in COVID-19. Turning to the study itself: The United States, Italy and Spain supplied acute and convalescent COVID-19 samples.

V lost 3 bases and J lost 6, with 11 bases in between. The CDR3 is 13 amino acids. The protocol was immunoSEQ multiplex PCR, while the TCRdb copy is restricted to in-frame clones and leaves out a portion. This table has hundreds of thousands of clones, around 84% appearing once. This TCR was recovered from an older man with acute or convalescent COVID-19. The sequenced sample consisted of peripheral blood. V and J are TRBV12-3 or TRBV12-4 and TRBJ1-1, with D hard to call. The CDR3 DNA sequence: TGTGCCAGCAGTTTGGAGGGATTGTCTGAAGCTTTCTTT. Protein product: CASSLEGLSEAFF.